The 20 T cell receptor beta chains reported below all come from one sample, sequenced in a study of T cell changes during pregnancy in multiple sclerosis. Clones were sequenced by immunoSEQ multiplex PCR, and TCRdb holds only the in-frame ones, with some missing. This table holds about 92,000 clones, 94% found once. The sample in question was peripheral blood, obtained in the third trimester of pregnancy. These receptors were collected from a female donor with multiple sclerosis, enrolled in a pregnancy study.

V and J are TRBV6-5 and TRBJ1-3, with no clear D. The germline CDR1 and CDR2 sequences are MNHEY and SVGAGI. V was cut by 2 bases and J by 0 bases, with 5 bases left in between. This CDR3 comprises 14 residues. CDR3 nucleotide sequence: TGTGCCAGCAGTTACGAGAGCTCTGGAAACACCATATATTTT. Encoded protein: CASSYESSGNTIYF.

This rearrangement joins TRBV4-3 to TRBJ2-1; TRBD2 aligns across 10 bases. In germline, CDR1 is LGHNA, CDR2 YSLEER. V shed 5 bases, J shed 6 bases, and the junction held 4 bases outside the gene matches. The CDR3 is 14 amino acids. The CDR3 nucleotides are TGCGCCAGCAGCAGGCTAGCGGGAGCCAATGAGCAGTTCTTC. Its protein product is CASSRLAGANEQFF.

The V and J genes are TRBV18 and TRBJ2-7; D perhaps matches TRBD2 (6 bases). Trimming took 2 bases from V and 1 from J, leaving 18 bases between them. The germline V gene has CDR1 KGHSH and CDR2 LQKENI. The CDR3 length is 17 residues. The CDR3 loop reads CASSPLGPGGVSYEQYF. The DNA for the CDR3 is TGTGCCAGCTCACCATTGGGTCCCGGGGGAGTATCCTACGAGCAGTACTTC. The entire variable domain, with the rest obtained from reference TRBV18 and TRBJ2-7, is as follows: NAGVMQNPRHLVRRRGQEARLRCSPMKGHSHVYWYRQLPEEGLKFMVYLQKENIIDESGMPKERFSAEFPKEGPSILRIQQVVRGDSAAYFCASSPLGPGGVSYEQYFGPGTRLTVT.

V gene TRBV4-2 combines with J gene TRBJ1-5; TRBD1 might be the D (6 bases). V gave up 3 bases and J gave up 6 bases, with 12 bases separating them. The CDR3 spans 14 residues. Germline lookup yields CDR1 LGHNA and CDR2 YNFKEQ. In DNA form, the CDR3 reads TGTGCCAGCAGCCAGGAGAGCAGGGGTCAGCCCCAGCATTTT. It yields the protein CASSQESRGQPQHF.

This chain links TRBV5-4 with TRBJ2-1, with TRBD1 as a possible D gene (5 bases). CDR3 length equals 15 residues. V lost 1 base to trimming and J lost 6 bases, with 14 bases between them. The germline gives CDR1 SGHNT, CDR2 YYREEE (reference sequence). In DNA, the CDR3 is TGTGCCAGCAGCTTGTGGGGCTACGCGATCAATGAGCAGTTCTTC. Amino acid sequence: CASSLWGYAINEQFF.

CDR3 in amino acids: CASSLGAGGFYEQYF. The CDR3 DNA is TGCGCCAGCAGCTTGGGCGCGGGAGGGTTCTACGAGCAGTACTTC. The V gene is TRBV5-1, the J gene TRBJ2-7; TRBD2 matches at 9 bases. V lost 0 bases and J lost 3; bases outside the gene matches: 4. The germline V gene has CDR1 SGHRS and CDR2 YFSETQ. This CDR3 has 15 amino acids.

The rearrangement joins TRBV7-6 to TRBJ2-3; 14 bases match TRBD2. Looked up from germline, CDR1 is SGHVS and CDR2 is FNYEAQ. The junction had 16 bases not matched to a gene; V was cut back by 5 bases and J by 6 bases. CDR3 length equals 19 residues. CDR3 DNA sequence: TGTGCCAGCAGCGCGGGACTAGCGGGAGTTTTCCTAAGGTCGGATACGCAGTATTTT. Translated, it gives CASSAGLAGVFLRSDTQYF.

The rearrangement uses TRBV25-1 and TRBJ2-3; 9 bases match TRBD1. Trimming removed 4 bases from V and 5 bases from J; junction bases left unmatched: 4. The CDR3 has 14 residues. Germline CDR1 is MGHDK and CDR2 is SYGVNS. The CDR3 DNA reads as TGTGCCAGCAGTGCATACAGGGGGCAAGATACGCAGTATTTT. Protein: CASSAYRGQDTQYF.

CDR3 protein: CSGGSDLYGYTF. In DNA, the CDR3 is TGCAGCGGGGGCAGTGACCTCTATGGCTACACCTTC. The genes are TRBV29-1 and TRBJ1-2; the D gene is possibly TRBD1 (5 bases). V shed 7 bases and J shed 4 bases, with 13 bases lying between them. This CDR3 is 12 amino acids long. CDR1 is SQVTM, CDR2 ANQGSEA, per germline.

The J gene is TRBJ2-7, the V gene TRBV14, with TRBD2 matching over 12 bases. The germline gives CDR1 SGHDN, CDR2 FVKESK. V lost 4 bases to trimming and J lost 3 bases; unmatched junction nucleotides: 10. The CDR3 totals 17 residues. The CDR3 nucleotides are TGTGCCAGCAGCCCTTCGGTTGGACTAGCGGGAATCTACGAGCAGTACTTC. Translation gives CASSPSVGLAGIYEQYF. The whole variable domain, remainder taken from reference TRBV14 and TRBJ2-7, is EAGVTQFPSHSVIEKGQTVTLRCDPISGHDNLYWYRRVMGKEIKFLLHFVKESKQDESGMPNNRFLAERTGGTYSTLKVQPAELEDSGVYFCASSPSVGLAGIYEQYFGPGTRLTVT.

A word on this clone: One end of the junction fails to match germline, which may point to a read error. This chain links TRBV7-7 with TRBJ2-1; D remains unclear. Germline CDR1 and CDR2: SSHAT and FNYEAQ (reference sequence). The CDR3 extends over 13 amino acids. CDR3 region: CASSLTQPDEQFF. The DNA for the CDR3 is TGTGCTAGCAGCTTAACACAGCCCGATGAGCAGTTCTTC.

The chain has TRBV10-3 and TRBJ2-3; perhaps TRBD2 as D (6 bases). V was cut by 6 bases and J by 4 bases, with 17 bases left in between. The CDR3 is 15 residues long. Per the germline V gene, CDR1 is ENHRY and CDR2 is SYGVKD. The chain's CDR3 is CAIRRTTLAPDTQYF. CDR3 sequence (DNA): TGTGCCATCAGGCGGACCACTCTAGCGCCAGATACGCAGTATTTT.

This clone has more than one count but fewer than ten. The V gene is TRBV18, the J gene TRBJ1-3; D is uncertain. This CDR3 comprises 15 residues. Per germline, CDR1 KGHSH and CDR2 LQKENI. V gave up 2 bases and J gave up 0 bases, with 8 bases separating them. CDR3 sequence reads: CASSPVSLSGNTIYF. The CDR3 DNA is TGTGCCAGCTCACCAGTGAGCCTCTCTGGAAACACCATATATTTT.

The chain is built from TRBV30 and TRBJ2-7; D is ambiguous. The CDR3 totals 12 residues. Per the germline V gene, CDR1 is GTSNPN and CDR2 is SVGIG (reference sequence). V gave up 3 bases and J gave up 2 bases, with 8 bases separating them. DNA of the CDR3: TGTGCCTGGAGCCCCCCCGCCTACGAGCAGTACTTC. This codes for CAWSPPAYEQYF.

CDR3 DNA sequence: TGTGCCAGCAGTTTATCTGGCGGGAGCTTAGCTTCCTACGAGCAGTACTTC. This gives the protein CASSLSGGSLASYEQYF. The chain carries TRBV27 and TRBJ2-7; TRBD2 matches at 7 bases. V gave up 0 bases and J gave up 1 base; unmatched junction bases: 9. The CDR3 consists of 17 residues. The germline V gene has CDR1 MNHEY and CDR2 SMNVEV (reference sequence).

This chain connects TRBV28 to TRBJ1-2; D uncertain. The CDR3 length is 13 residues. Germline-derived CDR1 and CDR2 are MDHEN and SYDVKM. Trimming left V 2 bases short and J 7 bases short, with 11 bases between. The CDR3 bases are TGTGCCAGCAGTTTAGAGGGTTTAGCTGGCTACACCTTC. Translation gives CASSLEGLAGYTF.

The chain combines TRBV27 with TRBJ2-7; 11 bases are a match to TRBD1. V dropped 4 bases and J dropped 4; count of bases not matched to a gene: 6. The CDR3 covers 15 residues. Germline assignment: CDR1 MNHEY and CDR2 SMNVEV (reference sequence). The CDR3 is CASSSTWDRGYEQYF. The CDR3 DNA follows: TGTGCCAGCAGTTCCACCTGGGACAGGGGGTACGAGCAGTACTTC.

The chain recombines TRBV5-4 with TRBJ2-7; TRBD1 matches 8 bases. CDR3 length: 14 amino acids. The germline gives CDR1 SGHNT, CDR2 YYREEE (reference sequence). As DNA, the CDR3 is TGTGCAGGTGAGATCAGGGGGCGCGGTTACGAGCAGTACTTC. Its protein product is CAGEIRGRGYEQYF.

The chain employs TRBV19 and TRBJ2-5; no reliable D call. This CDR3 has 11 residues. V lost 5 bases and J lost 5, with 6 bases in between. The germline CDR1 and CDR2 sequences are LNHDA and SQIVND (reference sequence). CDR3 coding DNA: TGTGCCAGTAGTGGTCGGGAGACCCAGTACTTC. Residues: CASSGRETQYF. Full variable domain (remainder filled in from reference TRBV19 and TRBJ2-5): DGGITQSPKYLFRKEGQNVTLSCEQNLNHDAMYWYRQDPGQGLRLIYYSQIVNDFQKGDIAEGYSVSREKKESFPLTVTSAQKNPTAFYLCASSGRETQYFGPGTRLLVL.

This chain connects TRBV20-1 to TRBJ1-4; TRBD1 matches at 7 bases. This CDR3 comprises 11 residues. The germline CDR1 and CDR2 sequences are DFQATT and SNEGSKA (reference sequence). Trimming removed 6 bases from V and 8 bases from J; junction bases left unmatched: 3. Here the CDR3 DNA reads TGCAGTGCAACAGGGGAAGAAAAACTGTTTTTT. Translating gives CSATGEEKLFF.